Listed below are T cell receptor beta chains from one sample, sequenced in a study of control samples from healthy donors and cancer patients. The repertoire was sequenced with immunoSEQ multiplex PCR; TCRdb's copy has only in-frame clones and lacks some. There are fewer than 200,000 clones in the sample; 85% to 95% occur only once, and around 1.5% lies in the top ten. The sequenced sample consisted of blood. These receptors were taken from a man under 40 in good health. Each CDR3 is given with its conserved first and last residue. A D gene is named only where the DNA matches it firmly. The listing skips clone size in some rows; elsewhere it reads once, few, many or a size class.

- | - | TRBJ2-1 | TRBV9 | TGTGCCAGCAGCGTAGCTAGGGGGTTTGAGCAGTTCTTC | CASSVARGFEQFF
- | - | TRBJ1-1 | TRBV15 | TGTGCCACCAGCACGATAGGGGTGCGGACTGAAGCTTTCTTT | CATSTIGVRTEAFF
- | TRBD2 | TRBJ2-5 | TRBV18 | TGTGCCAGCTCACCATACCGGACTAGCGGGATCCAAGAGACCCAGTACTTC | CASSPYRTSGIQETQYF
- | - | TRBJ1-5 | TRBV27 | TGTGCCAGCAGTTTAGTAGGGGGCAATCAGCCCCAGCATTTT | CASSLVGGNQPQHF
- | - | TRBJ1-5 | TRBV6-1 | TGTGCCAGCAGTGAAGCGGTGGTAAGGAAGGACAATCAGCCCCAGCATTTT | CASSEAVVRKDNQPQHF
- | - | TRBJ1-1 | TRBV5-1 | TGCGCCAGCAGCTTCAACTCCGGAAACACTGAAGCTTTCTTT | CASSFNSGNTEAFF
- | TRBD1 | TRBJ1-1 | TRBV7-9 | TGTGCCAGCAGCTTAGGAGACAGGGTGAACACTGAAGCTTTCTTT | CASSLGDRVNTEAFF
once | TRBD1 | TRBJ2-1 | TRBV7-6 | TGTGCCAGCAGCTTGGGACAGGGAATCAATGAGCAGTTCTTC | CASSLGQGINEQFF
- | - | TRBJ1-5 | TRBV4-3 | TGCGCCAGCAGCCAAGACAGGGTCCGCCAGCCCCAGCATTTT | CASSQDRVRQPQHF
- | - | TRBJ2-3 | TRBV1 | TGCACCAGCAGGGTTCTGGGGGAGGCCCCGGGGGGGGATACGCAGTATTTT | CTSRVLGEAPGGDTQYF
- | - | TRBJ2-7 | TRBV19 | TGTGCCAGTAGTCCCACTAGATTGGCCGAGCAGTACTTC | CASSPTRLAEQYF
- | - | TRBJ2-7 | TRBV2 | TGTGCCAGCAGGGACGCGTCCCTCTACGAGCAGTACTTC | CASRDASLYEQYF
- | - | TRBJ1-1 | TRBV20-1 | TGCAGTGCTAGTTCAACAGCGAACACTGAAGCTTTCTTT | CSASSTANTEAFF
- | - | TRBJ1-2 | TRBV12-3/TRBV12-4 | TGTGCCAGCAGTTTAGAGCAGGGCTACACCTTC | CASSLEQGYTF
- | - | TRBJ2-6 | TRBV6-5 | TGTGCCAGCAGACTCGGGCCCTCTGGGGCCAACGTCCTGACTTTC | CASRLGPSGANVLTF
- | - | TRBJ2-5 | TRBV7-9 | TGTGCCAGCAGCTTAGATCCGGGCGCGACCCAGTACTTC | CASSLDPGATQYF
- | - | TRBJ2-4 | TRBV5-4 | TGTGCCAGCAGCTTGGCCGGGAAAAACATTCAGTACTTC | CASSLAGKNIQYF
- | - | TRBJ1-6 | TRBV30 | TGTGCCTGGAGAGTGGGGTATAATTCACCCCTCCACTTT | CAWRVGYNSPLHF
- | - | TRBJ1-4 | TRBV6-5 | TGTGCCAGCGGTATACAGGGAGAGAATGAAAAACTGTTTTTT | CASGIQGENEKLFF
- | - | TRBJ2-1 | TRBV29-1 | TGCAGCGTCCCCCCGCAGGGCCACCTTGACAATGAGCAGTTCTTC | CSVPPQGHLDNEQFF
once | - | TRBJ2-2 | TRBV3-1/TRBV3-2 | TGTGCCAGCAGCCGTAAGCCATCGGCAGGGATGAACACCGGGGAGCTGTTTTTT | CASSRKPSAGMNTGELFF
- | TRBD1 | TRBJ2-5 | TRBV10-3 | TGTGCCATCAGTGAGCCAGACAGGGGCGTCGGAAAGACCCAGTACTTC | CAISEPDRGVGKTQYF
- | TRBD2 | TRBJ2-3 | TRBV3-1/TRBV3-2 | TGTGCCAGCAGCAGAGGGACTAGCGGGAGGAGCACAGATACGCAGTATTTT | CASSRGTSGRSTDTQYF
few | TRBD1 | TRBJ2-7 | TRBV11-2 | TGTGCCAGCAGCCACCGACAGGGGATCTACGAGCAGTACTTC | CASSHRQGIYEQYF
- | - | TRBJ2-4 | TRBV28 | TGTGCCAGCAGGGGTGGACAGTCCAAAAACATTCAGTACTTC | CASRGGQSKNIQYF
- | - | TRBJ1-3 | TRBV7-2 | TGTGCCAGCAGCCCGACAACTGGAAACACCATATATTTT | CASSPTTGNTIYF
- | TRBD2 | TRBJ2-2 | TRBV2 | TGTGCCAGCAGTGCCCTAGCGGGGTCGAACACCGGGGAGCTGTTTTTT | CASSALAGSNTGELFF
- | TRBD2 | TRBJ2-5 | TRBV3-1/TRBV3-2 | TGTGCCAGCAGCCAATTTAGCGGGGGTCGGCCAGAGGAGACCCAGTACTTC | CASSQFSGGRPEETQYF
- | TRBD1 | TRBJ1-6 | TRBV13 | TGTGCCAGCAGGTTCCAGGGGGCGCGATCACCCCTCCACTTT | CASRFQGARSPLHF
few | TRBD1 | TRBJ1-1 | TRBV15 | TGTGCCACCAGCAGGACGGACAGGGGATACACTGAAGCTTTCTTT | CATSRTDRGYTEAFF
- | - | TRBJ1-1 | TRBV5-1 | TGCGCCAGCAGGGGGACGGCCGCAAAGGAGACTGAAGCTTTCTTT | CASRGTAAKETEAFF
- | - | TRBJ1-4 | TRBV18 | TGTGCCAGCTCACCGCCCCGAATTAATGAAAAACTGTTTTTT | CASSPPRINEKLFF
- | TRBD1 | TRBJ1-1 | TRBV9 | TGTGCCAGCAGCGGCGGGACAGTCTTTATGAACACTGAAGCTTTCTTT | CASSGGTVFMNTEAFF
- | - | TRBJ1-3 | TRBV18 | TGTGCCAGCTCACCATTCCAGGGACAATCTGGAAACACCATATATTTT | CASSPFQGQSGNTIYF
- | TRBD1 | TRBJ2-7 | TRBV18 | TGTGCCAGCTCACCGTGGGGACAGGCCTCCTACGAGCAGTACTTC | CASSPWGQASYEQYF
- | TRBD1 | TRBJ1-2 | TRBV2 | TGTGCCAGCAGTGAATGGACAGGCGGCTACACCTTC | CASSEWTGGYTF
- | TRBD1 | TRBJ2-7 | TRBV5-1 | TGCGCCAGCAGCTTGCCGCTACAGGGGTCCGACGAGCAGTACTTC | CASSLPLQGSDEQYF
- | TRBD1 | TRBJ2-3 | TRBV24-1 | TGTGCCACCAGTGAAGAAGGGACAGTGAGCACAGATACGCAGTATTTT | CATSEEGTVSTDTQYF
- | - | TRBJ2-7 | TRBV10-3 | TGTGCCATCGGAGACAGACGCTTCTACGAGCAGTACTTC | CAIGDRRFYEQYF
- | - | TRBJ1-2 | TRBV11-2 | TGTGCCAGCAGCTTAAGCAGGGTTAACGGCTACACCTTC | CASSLSRVNGYTF
- | - | TRBJ2-5 | TRBV7-2 | TGTGCCAGCAGTTATCCGCCTAGGGGGAAAGAGACCCAGTACTTC | CASSYPPRGKETQYF
- | - | TRBJ2-7 | TRBV4-2 | TGTGCCAGCAGCCAGGCCGGGGACGAGACCTACGAGCAGTACTTC | CASSQAGDETYEQYF
- | - | TRBJ1-3 | TRBV9 | TGTGCCAGCAGCGTAGGAATTCGGCCGGCGACTGGCACCATATATTTT | CASSVGIRPATGTIYF
- | - | TRBJ1-5 | TRBV6-6 | TGTGCCAGCAGTTACGGGGCATCGGGCAATCAGCCCCAGCATTTT | CASSYGASGNQPQHF
- | - | TRBJ1-2 | TRBV5-6 | TGTGCCAGCAGCTCGTTGGGGGGCGCTCGGTTTGGACATGGCTACACCTTC | CASSSLGGARFGHGYTF
- | TRBD1 | TRBJ1-2 | TRBV5-4 | TGTGCCAGCAGCCTTACAGGGGCCTACACCTTC | CASSLTGAYTF
- | TRBD2 | TRBJ2-1 | TRBV19 | TGTGCCAGTAGGCTAGCGGGAGTGTCCAATGAGCAGTTCTTC | CASRLAGVSNEQFF
- | - | TRBJ2-3 | TRBV3-1/TRBV3-2 | TGTGCCAGCAGCCAGCAAGGGCTCACTAGCACAGATACGCAGTATTTT | CASSQQGLTSTDTQYF
- | TRBD1 | TRBJ1-6 | TRBV3-1/TRBV3-2 | TGTGCCAGCAAGACAGGGGAAGACTCCTATAATTCACCCCTCCACTTT | CASKTGEDSYNSPLHF
- | TRBD1 | TRBJ2-7 | TRBV2 | TGTGCCAGCAGCCGGACAGGGGGGTACTACGAGCAGTACTTC | CASSRTGGYYEQYF
- | - | TRBJ1-3 | TRBV21-1 | TGTGCCAGCACCAAAGGGTGTGGGGACACCATATATTTT | CASTKGCGDTIYF
- | - | TRBJ2-2 | TRBV21-1 | TGTGCCAGCAGCAAAGGGGGGAAGGTTTACCGGGGAGCTGTTTTT | CASSKGGKVYRGAVF
- | - | TRBJ2-1 | TRBV12-2 | TGTGCAAGTCGCTCCCCGCCGGATGAGCAGTTCTTC | CASRSPPDEQFF
- | - | TRBJ2-7 | TRBV2 | TGTGCCAGCAGTGAAGCGGAGCAGGGTCCCTACGAGCAGTACTTC | CASSEAEQGPYEQYF
- | TRBD1 | TRBJ2-7 | TRBV4-1 | TGCGCCAGCAGCCAAGAACCGGGACAGCTCTCCTACGAGCAGTACTTC | CASSQEPGQLSYEQYF
- | - | TRBJ2-2 | TRBV11-2 | TGTGCCAGCAGCTTAGTTGGGAACTCGAACACCGGGGAGCTGTTTTTT | CASSLVGNSNTGELFF
- | TRBD1 | TRBJ1-2 | TRBV5-8 | TGTGCCAGCAGCAGGGGACAGGATGAGGGCTACACCTTC | CASSRGQDEGYTF